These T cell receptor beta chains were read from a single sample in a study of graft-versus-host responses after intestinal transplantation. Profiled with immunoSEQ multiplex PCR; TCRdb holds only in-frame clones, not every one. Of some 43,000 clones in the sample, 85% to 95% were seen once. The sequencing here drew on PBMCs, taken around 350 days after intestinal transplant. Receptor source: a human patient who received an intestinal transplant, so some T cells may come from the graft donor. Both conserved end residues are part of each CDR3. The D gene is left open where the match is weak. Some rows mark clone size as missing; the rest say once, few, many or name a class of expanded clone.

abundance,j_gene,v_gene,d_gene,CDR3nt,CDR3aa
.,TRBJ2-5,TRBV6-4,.,TGTGCCAGCAATGGGTTTGGTTGGCAAGAGACCCAGTACTTC,CASNGFGWQETQYF
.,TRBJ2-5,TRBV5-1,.,TGCGCCAGCCGGAGGGCCCTGGGGGAGACCCAGTACTTC,CASRRALGETQYF
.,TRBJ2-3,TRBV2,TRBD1,TGTGCCAGCAGTTCTCCCGGGACAGAGGGAGATACGCAGTATTTT,CASSSPGTEGDTQYF
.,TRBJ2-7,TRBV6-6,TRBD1,TGTGCCAGCACCGACACAGGGCGGGGACAGGCCTACGAGCAGTACTTC,CASTDTGRGQAYEQYF
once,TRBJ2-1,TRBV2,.,TGTGCCAGCAGTGAGCTTGTGGGAGGAACCTACAATGAGCAGTTCTTC,CASSELVGGTYNEQFF
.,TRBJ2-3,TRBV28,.,TGTGCCAGCAGTACTCCCCCCGAGGACCCGGGCACAGATACGCAGTATTTT,CASSTPPEDPGTDTQYF
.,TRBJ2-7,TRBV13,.,TGTGCCAGCAGCTTCCGGGACGACGAGCAGTACTTC,CASSFRDDEQYF
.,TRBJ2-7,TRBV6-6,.,TGTGCCAGCAGCTCGACCTACGAGCAGTACTTC,CASSSTYEQYF
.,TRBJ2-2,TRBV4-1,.,TGCGCCAGCAGCCAAGTGTGGGGAGCCACCGGGGAGCTGTTTTTT,CASSQVWGATGELFF
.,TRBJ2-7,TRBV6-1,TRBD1,TGTGCCAGTCAGACAGGGGCTATCTACGAGCAGTACTTC,CASQTGAIYEQYF
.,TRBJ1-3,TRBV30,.,TGTGCCTGGGATAGGGATTTCTCTGGAAACACCATATATTTT,CAWDRDFSGNTIYF
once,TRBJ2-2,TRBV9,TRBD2,TGTGCCAGCAGCGTACCTGCGACTAGCAGCACCGGGGAGCTGTTTTTT,CASSVPATSSTGELFF
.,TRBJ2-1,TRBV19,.,TGTGCCAGTAGCCCCTTCCAGGGTAGCAACAATGAGCAGTTCTTC,CASSPFQGSNNEQFF
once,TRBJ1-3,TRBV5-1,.,TGCGCCAGCAGCTTGTACCGGCAGCGGACTTCTGGAAACACCATATATTTT,CASSLYRQRTSGNTIYF
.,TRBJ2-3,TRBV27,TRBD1,TGTGCCAGCAGGGGACAGGGGGCAGATACGCAGTATTTT,CASRGQGADTQYF
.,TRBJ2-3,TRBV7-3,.,TGTGCCAGCTCCCGGTCCGGGGGTATTAGCACAGATACGCAGTATTTT,CASSRSGGISTDTQYF
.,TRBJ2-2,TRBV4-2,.,TGTGCCAGCAGCCAAGCTCCTACTGCCGGGGAGCTGTTTTTT,CASSQAPTAGELFF
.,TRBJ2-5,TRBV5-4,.,TGTGCCAGCAGCTTGGACTTAGCGAGAGAGACCCAGTACTTC,CASSLDLARETQYF
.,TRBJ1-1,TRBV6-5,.,TGTGCCAGCAGTGAAGCGGGACACACTGAAGCTTTCTTT,CASSEAGHTEAFF
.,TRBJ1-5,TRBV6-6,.,TGTGCCAGCAGTTACTACTGGGATCAGCCCCAGCATTTT,CASSYYWDQPQHF
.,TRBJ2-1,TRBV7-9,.,TGTGCCAGCAGCTTAAAGATCTCCTACAATGAGCAGTTCTTC,CASSLKISYNEQFF
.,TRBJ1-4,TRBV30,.,TGTGCCTTCAGGGTTGATGAAAAACTGTTTTTT,CAFRVDEKLFF
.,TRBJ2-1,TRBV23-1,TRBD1,TGCGCCAGCAGTCAATCCCACGGGACAGGGGGTTACAATGAGCAGTTCTTC,CASSQSHGTGGYNEQFF
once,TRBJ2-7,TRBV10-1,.,TGCGCCAGCAGTGACAGCTCCTCCTACGAGCAGTACTTC,CASSDSSSYEQYF
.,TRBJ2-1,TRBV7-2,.,TGTGCCAGCAGCTTCACTTTGGGGGGGCCTATCGGGAAGCAGTTCTTC,CASSFTLGGPIGKQFF
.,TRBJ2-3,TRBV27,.,TGTGCCAGCAGTCCCCCCAGGCCCCTTTTACGGGGGCGCACAGATACGCAGTATTTT,CASSPPRPLLRGRTDTQYF
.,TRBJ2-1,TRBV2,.,TGTGCCAGCAAACTTTACAATGAGCAGTTCTTC,CASKLYNEQFF
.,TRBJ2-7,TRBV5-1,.,TGCGCCAGCAGCTTAGCCTCGGGCCCAGCGTACGAGCAGTACTTC,CASSLASGPAYEQYF
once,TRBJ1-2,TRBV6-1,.,TGTGCCAGCAGTGAAGCGCTCACCTACACCTTC,CASSEALTYTF
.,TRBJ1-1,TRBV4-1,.,TGCGCCAGTATAGGGCGCGCGGGCACTGAAGCTTTCTTT,CASIGRAGTEAFF
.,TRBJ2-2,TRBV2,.,TGTGCCAGCATGAGCGGCCAAGGCGGGGAGCTGTTTTTT,CASMSGQGGELFF